This T cell receptor beta chain derives from a study of blood T cell repertoires in COVID-19. Overall study context: Acute-phase and convalescent COVID-19 samples originated in the United States, Italy and Spain.

From germline, CDR1 is SEHNR and CDR2 FQNEAQ (reference sequence). The CDR3 contains 15 residues. The V and J ends lost 3 bases and 2 bases respectively, with 12 bases between them. Per the original data handling: Estimation of nucleated cell counts was performed using reference gene primer amplification. Only in-frame clones appear in the TCRdb table, and some are missing; sequencing was by immunoSEQ multiplex PCR. V and J calls and clone size are copied from that table; D and trimming were computed from the DNA. The profile shows fewer than 45,000 clones, about 80% of them singletons. The gene calls are TRBV7-9 and TRBJ2-3; TRBD1 might be the D (5 bases). Source material: peripheral blood. The TCR originated in a human donor in a cohort sampled during active COVID-19. CDR3 sequence (DNA): TGTGCCAGCAGCTTGGGGCAGGGCCACACAGATACGCAGTATTTT. It specifies CASSLGQGHTDTQYF.